Following are 22 T cell receptor beta chains from one sample sequenced in a study of esophageal squamous cell carcinoma under preoperative chemotherapy. Time point described: before preoperative PTX-NDP chemotherapy. In TCRdb, the PCR reads were re-called with MiXCR into one record per CDR3 protein. The data contain roughly 13,000 distinct CDR3 sequences, roughly half of them seen just once; the ten biggest clones take up roughly 17%. Collection took place from a patient given preoperative chemotherapy. The receptors derive from a human donor with esophageal squamous cell carcinoma. The donor label of this sample is uncertain.

The chain uses TRBV12-3 or TRBV12-4 and TRBJ2-3; D uncertain. Deletions cut 6 bases from V and 10 bases from J, with 14 bases between. This CDR3 is built from 12 residues. This CDR3 is CASSRIQNAQYF. CDR3 nucleotides: TGTGCCAGCAGCCGAATCCAGAATGCGCAGTATTTT.

The J gene is TRBJ2-1, the V gene TRBV9; TRBD2 aligns across 7 bases. Germline V gene lookup returns CDR1 SGDLS and CDR2 YYNGEE. V was pared by 4 bases and J by 4 bases, with 5 bases of the junction left unmatched. The CDR3 consists of 14 residues. Written as DNA, the CDR3 is TGTGCCAGCAGCCCCCAGGGACTATACAATGAGCAGTTCTTC. This encodes CASSPQGLYNEQFF. Variable domain in full (rest from reference TRBV9 and TRBJ2-1): DSGVTQTPKHLITATGQRVTLRCSPRSGDLSVYWYQQSLDQGLQFLIQYYNGEERAKGNILERFSAQQFPDLHSELNLSSLELGDSALYFCASSPQGLYNEQFFGPGTRLTVL.

J is TRBJ2-3 and V is TRBV6-1; the D gene is possibly TRBD1 (6 bases). The V gene lost 9 bases and the J gene lost 3 bases, with 19 bases spanning the gap. CDR1 MNHNS and CDR2 SASEGT come from the germline V gene. This CDR3 has 15 amino acids. The DNA of the CDR3 is TGTGCCAGGGGTGCCGGGGCAGGGGAGACAGATACGCAGTATTTT. It translates to CARGAGAGETDTQYF.

The rearrangement links TRBV12-3 or TRBV12-4 to TRBJ2-4; 8 bases map to TRBD2. The DNA end favors TRBJ2-1, so the J call may be wrong. The CDR3 extends over 14 amino acids. The CDR3 DNA is TGTGCCAGCACGGTAGCGGGGAGTAACAATGAGCAGTTCTTC. Its protein is CASTVAGSNNEQFF.

The chain joins TRBV7-2 to TRBJ2-1; a possible D gene is TRBD2 (6 bases). The J call may be in error: the DNA end matches TRBJ2-7 better. Germline assignment: CDR1 SGHTA and CDR2 FQGNSA. The CDR3 length is 13 residues. DNA for the CDR3: TGTGCCAGCAGCGCCCGGACTACTTACGAGCAGTACTTC. Translating gives CASSARTTYEQYF.

V and J are TRBV6-1 and TRBJ2-6, with TRBD2 as a possible D gene (5 bases). The CDR3 has 16 residues. Looked up from germline, CDR1 is MNHNS and CDR2 is SASEGT. V was shortened by 3 bases and J by 1 base, with 10 bases between the two germline ends. The DNA for the CDR3 is TGTGCCAGCAGTGAGGAGGCAGAATCTGGGGCCAACGTCCTGACTTTC. Protein product: CASSEEAESGANVLTF.

Regarding this clonotype: At one of its ends the junction is not consistent with the germline gene, which may arise from a read error. The gene calls are TRBV10-1 and TRBJ2-1, with 8 nucleotides matching TRBD2. The J call may be incorrect, as the DNA end agrees better with TRBJ2-4. The CDR3 loop spans 13 amino acids. Germline V gene data show CDR1 as WNHNN and CDR2 as SYGVQD (reference sequence). The CDR3 DNA reads as TGCGGCAGCGGGGGACGTGACAAAGACACTCAGTACTTC. Amino acids: CGSGGRDKDTQYF.

The chain is built from TRBV6-1 and TRBJ2-1; 10 nucleotides align to TRBD2. The CDR3 consists of 14 residues. Germline V gene sequence: CDR1 MNHNS, CDR2 SASEGT. After removal of 8 bases from V and 5 bases from J, the junction contained 6 bases not matched to a gene. The CDR3 bases are TGTGCCAGCTGGAGCGGGAGGGAAGACAATGAGCAGTTCTTC. Translating it yields CASWSGREDNEQFF.

The genes are TRBV6-1 and TRBJ2-1, with D hard to call. There are 13 residues in the CDR3. CDR1 is MNHNS and CDR2 is SASEGT in the germline V gene. V was clipped by 0 bases and J by 4 bases, with 4 bases between them. The CDR3 spells CASSEARYNEQFF. The CDR3 region has the DNA TGTGCCAGCAGTGAAGCCAGGTACAATGAGCAGTTCTTC.

V is TRBV6-5 and J is TRBJ2-3, with unresolved D. The J call is uncertain, as TRBJ2-7 better fits the DNA end. This CDR3 region has 13 residues. Germline V gives CDR1 MNHEY, CDR2 SVGAGI. The CDR3 region has the DNA TGTGCCAGCAGTTACGGTCAGTACTACGAGCAGTACTTC. Its translation: CASSYGQYYEQYF.

The chain joins TRBV6-1 to TRBJ2-3, with 7 bases that match TRBD2. Matching the DNA end better, TRBJ2-7 makes the J call doubtful. The CDR3 has 15 residues. Germline CDR1 and CDR2: MNHNS and SASEGT. The CDR3 nucleotides read TGTGCCAGCAGCCTGGGGGGGGGAGCCAAAGACACGCAGTACTTC. Its translation: CASSLGGGAKDTQYF.

V usage is TRBV24-1 and J usage is TRBJ2-2; D unclear. Per germline, CDR1 KGHDR and CDR2 SFDVKD. This CDR3 comprises 13 residues. The V end lost 7 bases, the J end lost 6 bases, and 11 bases lay between the germline ends. CDR3 in amino acids: CATSALGPGELFF. Here the CDR3 DNA reads TGTGCCACCAGCGCCCTAGGACCCGGGGAGCTGTTTTTT.

This clonotype was observed many times. This sequence joins TRBV6-1 and TRBJ1-1; D might be TRBD1 (5 bases). Germline values: CDR1 MNHNS, CDR2 SASEGT. The CDR3 has 15 residues. V lost 11 bases, J lost 0 bases, and 19 bases lay in between. The CDR3 loop reads CAGATDSYMNTEAFF. In nucleotides, the CDR3 is TGTGCCGGAGCAACCGACAGTTACATGAACACTGAAGCTTTCTTT.

The chain carries TRBV11-3 and TRBJ2-7, with D perhaps matching TRBD2 (6 bases). The DNA end lines up better with TRBJ2-1; the J call may be wrong. This CDR3 spans 13 amino acids. The germline V gene encodes CDR1 SGHNT and CDR2 YENEEA. In DNA, the CDR3 is TGTGCCAGCAGCTCCGGGACTCCCTACGAGCAGTTCTTC. It encodes CASSSGTPYEQFF.

The V call is TRBV10-3, the J call TRBJ2-4; 8 nucleotides line up with TRBD2. V lost 4 bases, J lost 13 bases, and 21 bases stayed unmatched. The CDR3 length is 17 residues. Germline V lookup: CDR1 ENHRY, CDR2 SYGVKD. CDR3 in amino acids: CAISGVTGGTDGDTQYF. The CDR3 bases are TGTGCCATCAGTGGTGTAACGGGGGGGACGGATGGGGATACGCAGTACTTC.

This clonotype showed up many times. This chain uses TRBV7-6 with TRBJ2-1, with 13 nucleotides matching TRBD2. The J call may be incorrect, as the DNA end agrees better with TRBJ2-7. CDR1 and CDR2 (germline): SGHVS, FNYEAQ. The CDR3 extends over 16 amino acids. CDR3 DNA: TGTGCCAGCAGCTTAGTACGGACTAGCGGGGGACGGGAGCAGTACTTC. Translating it yields CASSLVRTSGGREQYF.

The CDR3 bases are TGTGCCAGCAGCGGGGGACTAGGGGAGCAGTTCTTC. The encoded protein is CASSGGLGEQFF. The chain has TRBV6-1 and TRBJ2-1; 8 bases agree with TRBD2. This CDR3 comprises 12 residues. CDR1 is MNHNS and CDR2 is SASEGT in the germline V gene. V gave up 6 bases and J gave up 10 bases; unmatched junction bases: 5.

The chain carries TRBV6-1 and TRBJ2-2, with D unresolved. In germline, CDR1 is MNHNS, CDR2 SASEGT. The CDR3 spans 14 residues. V lost 3 bases to trimming and J lost 13 bases, with 18 bases between them. CDR3 residues: CASSEGWSTETLFF. CDR3 sequence (DNA): TGTGCCAGCAGTGAGGGATGGAGCACCGAGACGCTGTTTTTT.

V and J are TRBV10-3 and TRBJ2-3; tentative D call: TRBD2 (6 bases). There are 12 residues in the CDR3. CDR1 is ENHRY and CDR2 is SYGVKD in the germline V gene. The ends were cut back, 8 bases at V and 3 bases at J, with 9 bases in the middle. This CDR3 reads CAISRGTDTQYF. The CDR3 DNA reads TGTGCCATCTCTCGGGGGACAGATACGCAGTATTTT.

On this clonotype: The junction shows a germline mismatch at one end, possibly a read error. The V gene is TRBV6-1, the J gene TRBJ2-3; D perhaps matches TRBD2 (7 bases). Germline V gene sequence: CDR1 MNHNS, CDR2 SASEGT. This CDR3 region has 16 residues. DNA of the CDR3: TGTGCCAGCAGCGCCGCGGGGGCGGGTTGGGCAGATACGCAGTATTTC. This sequence encodes CASSAAGAGWADTQYF.

This clonotype was recorded many times. A much larger clone differs by one base, so this may be a read error. For the CDR3, the DNA is TGTGCCAGCAGTAGTAACGACAGGGGACAATCCTACGAGCAGTTCTTC. Translating gives CASSSNDRGQSYEQFF. V usage is TRBV6-1 and J usage is TRBJ2-1, with TRBD1 matching 8 bases. Germline V gene sequence: CDR1 MNHNS, CDR2 SASEGT. There are 16 residues in the CDR3. The V and J ends lost 5 bases and 10 bases, in that order; junction bases with no gene match: 16.

This clonotype was counted between two and nine times. The chain combines TRBV6-5 with TRBJ2-1, with D perhaps assigned TRBD1 or TRBD2 (6 bases each). The CDR3 runs 18 residues. Trimming shortened V by 0 bases and J by 0 bases, and 15 bases separated the two germline ends. Per germline, CDR1 MNHEY and CDR2 SVGAGI. CDR3 in amino acids: CASSYSGALRGSYNEQFF. The CDR3 DNA reads as TGTGCCAGCAGTTACTCGGGGGCATTGCGGGGCTCCTACAATGAGCAGTTCTTC.